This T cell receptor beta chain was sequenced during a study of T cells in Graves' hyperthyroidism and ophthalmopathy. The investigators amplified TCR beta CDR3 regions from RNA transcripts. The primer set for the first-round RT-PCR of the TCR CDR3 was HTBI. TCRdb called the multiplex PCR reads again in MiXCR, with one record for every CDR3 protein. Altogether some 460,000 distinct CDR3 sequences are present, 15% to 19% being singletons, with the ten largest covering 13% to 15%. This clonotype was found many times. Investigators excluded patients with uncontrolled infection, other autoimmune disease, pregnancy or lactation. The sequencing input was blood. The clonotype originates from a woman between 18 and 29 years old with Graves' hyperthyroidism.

The CDR3 reads CASSLQLAGGPIDEQYF. DNA for the CDR3: TGCGCCAGCAGCTTGCAACTAGCGGGAGGGCCTATCGACGAGCAGTACTTC. The chain employs TRBV5-1 and TRBJ2-7; 13 positions match TRBD2. Germline CDR1 and CDR2: SGHRS and YFSETQ. The CDR3 consists of 17 residues. With 1 base clipped from V and 5 bases from J, the junction kept 9 bases outside the gene matches.